This is a list of T cell receptor beta chains from one sample in a study of T cell repertoires in cytomegalovirus infection. No antigen is known for these receptors. TCRdb reprocessed the reads via MiXCR and lists one record per CDR3 protein. The table records 830,000 or so distinct CDR3 sequences, around a third of them present only once. Sequences were derived from cultured CD8+ T cells from PBMCs, sampled from culture after CMV antigen stimulation. Every receptor here comes from a human donor in good health (CMV status not recorded). Some clones in this sample may be carry-over from other donors' samples. Each CDR3 is given with its conserved first and last residue. A D gene is named only where the DNA matches it firmly. Size is omitted from some rows. Given values are once, few, many or a class for expanded clones.

v_call	clone_size	d_call	cdr3_length	j_call	cdr3_nt	cdr3_aa
TRBV7-7	-	TRBD2	18	TRBJ2-3	TGTGCTAGCAGCTTAAGTAAACAGCGGGGGGACGGAACAGATACGCAGTATTTT	CASSLSKQRGDGTDTQYF
TRBV11-3	-	TRBD1	18	TRBJ1-4	TGTGCCAGCAGCCGCGGTGGGACAGGGGGCGTATTTGGTGAAAAACTGTTTTTT	CASSRGGTGGVFGEKLFF
TRBV6-1	many	-	13	TRBJ2-5	TGTGCCAGCAGCCATACTCTCGGGGAGACCCAGTACTTC	CASSHTLGETQYF
TRBV6-2/TRBV6-3	few	TRBD2	14	TRBJ2-7	TGTGCCAGCAGTTACTCGGGACTAGCCCACGAGCAGTACTTC	CASSYSGLAHEQYF
TRBV6-1	few	-	13	TRBJ1-1	TGTGCCAGCAGTGAGGGGTTAAAGCGTGAAGCTTTCTTT	CASSEGLKREAFF
TRBV24-1	once	-	13	TRBJ2-1	TGTGCCACCAGTGATTTTGGGGGCAATGAGCAGTTCTTC	CATSDFGGNEQFF
TRBV4-3	few	-	15	TRBJ2-5	TGCGCCAGCAGCCAAAACAGGGAATCCCAAGAGACCCAGTACTTC	CASSQNRESQETQYF
TRBV6-1	-	-	12	TRBJ1-2	TGTGCCAGCAGTCCCCCGACGGTGAACTACACCTTC	CASSPPTVNYTF
TRBV9	few	-	16	TRBJ2-1	TGTGCCAGCAGCGTAAACCGGGACCTGAGCTACAATGAGCAGTTCTTC	CASSVNRDLSYNEQFF
TRBV12-3/TRBV12-4	many	-	12	TRBJ2-2	TGTGCCAGCAGTTTAATGGGTGGGGAGCTGTTTTTT	CASSLMGGELFF
TRBV7-9	-	-	15	TRBJ2-2	TGTGCCAGCAGCGCCGTCCGGGGTAACACCGGGGAGCTGTTTTTT	CASSAVRGNTGELFF
TRBV12-5	few	TRBD1	19	TRBJ1-2	TGTGCTAGTGGTTTTACCCCGTCTAGAGCAGGACAGGGGGCCCATGGCTACACCTTC	CASGFTPSRAGQGAHGYTF
TRBV9	once	TRBD2	15	TRBJ2-5	TGTGCCAGCAGCGTCTCTAGCGGGGGTAGGGAGACCCAGTACTTC	CASSVSSGGRETQYF
TRBV6-1	few	-	12	TRBJ1-2	TGTGCCAGCATAGGAGGGGATGTTGGCTACACCTTC	CASIGGDVGYTF
TRBV11-2	-	-	10	TRBJ2-3	TGTACCGACGGGACAGATACGCAGTATTTT	CTDGTDTQYF
TRBV7-8	many	-	15	TRBJ2-3	TGTGCCAGCAGCCCTAGGGGGGACTGGGACGATACGCAGTATTTT	CASSPRGDWDDTQYF
TRBV27	-	TRBD1	14	TRBJ1-6	TGTGCCAGCAGTGAATACAGGGGGAATTCACCCCTCCACTTT	CASSEYRGNSPLHF
TRBV28	-	TRBD1	14	TRBJ2-7	TGTGCCAGCACCTTCGCGACAGGGGGCTACGAGCAGTACTTC	CASTFATGGYEQYF
TRBV27	-	TRBD1	15	TRBJ1-1	TGTGCCAGCAGTTTGGGACAGACACCGAACACTGAAGCTTTCTTT	CASSLGQTPNTEAFF
TRBV7-6	few	TRBD2	14	TRBJ2-3	TGTGCCAGCAGCTTAGCCCGGGAGAGCGGGGCCTTGTATTTT	CASSLARESGALYF
TRBV4-1	many	-	17	TRBJ2-5	TGCGCCAGCAGCCAAGATGAGGGGGACCCCCTGTGGGAGACCCAGTACTTC	CASSQDEGDPLWETQYF
TRBV7-2	many	TRBD1	14	TRBJ1-5	TGTGCCACTTCGACAGGGGGCGCAGGTCAGCCCCAGCATTTT	CATSTGGAGQPQHF
TRBV6-5	-	-	16	TRBJ1-3	TGTGCCAGCAGTTACCTCTCAGGTCTCGGGGGAAACACCATATATTTT	CASSYLSGLGGNTIYF